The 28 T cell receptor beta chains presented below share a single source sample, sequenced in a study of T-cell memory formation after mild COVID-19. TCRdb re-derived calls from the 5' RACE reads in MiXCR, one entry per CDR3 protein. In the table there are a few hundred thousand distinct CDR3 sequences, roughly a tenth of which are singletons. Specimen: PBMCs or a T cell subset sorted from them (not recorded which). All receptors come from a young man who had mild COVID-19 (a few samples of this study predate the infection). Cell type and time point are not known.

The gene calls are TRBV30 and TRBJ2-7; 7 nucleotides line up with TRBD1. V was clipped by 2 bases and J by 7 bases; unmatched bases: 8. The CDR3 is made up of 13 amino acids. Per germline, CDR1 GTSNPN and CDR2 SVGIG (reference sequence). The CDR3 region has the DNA TGTGCCTGGAGTTTGGACAGGTTTTGGGAGCAGTACTTC. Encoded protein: CAWSLDRFWEQYF.

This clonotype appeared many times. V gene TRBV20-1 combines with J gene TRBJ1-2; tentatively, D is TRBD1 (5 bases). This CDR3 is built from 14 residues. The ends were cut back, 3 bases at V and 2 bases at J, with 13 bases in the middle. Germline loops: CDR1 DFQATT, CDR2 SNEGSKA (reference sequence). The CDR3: CSASAGSANYGYTF. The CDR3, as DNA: TGCAGTGCTAGCGCAGGGAGTGCAAACTATGGCTACACCTTC.

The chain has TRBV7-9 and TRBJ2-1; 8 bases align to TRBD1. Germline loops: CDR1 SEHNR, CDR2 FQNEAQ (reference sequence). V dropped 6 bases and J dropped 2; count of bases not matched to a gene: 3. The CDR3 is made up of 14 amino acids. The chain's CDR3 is CASRRDRTYNEQFF. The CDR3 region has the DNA TGTGCCAGCAGACGGGACAGGACCTACAATGAGCAGTTCTTC. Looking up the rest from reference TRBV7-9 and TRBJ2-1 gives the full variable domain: DTGVSQNPRHKITKRGQNVTFRCDPISEHNRLYWYRQTLGQGPEFLTYFQNEAQLEKSRLLSDRFSAERPKGSFSTLEIQRTEQGDSAMYLCASRRDRTYNEQFFGPGTRLTVL.

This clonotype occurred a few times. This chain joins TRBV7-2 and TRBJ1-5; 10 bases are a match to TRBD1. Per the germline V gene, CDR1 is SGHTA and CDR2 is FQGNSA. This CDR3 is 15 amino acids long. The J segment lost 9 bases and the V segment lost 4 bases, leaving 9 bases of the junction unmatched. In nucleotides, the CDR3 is TGTGCCAGCAGCTACCTCGACAGGGGGCAGCTGCCCCAGCATTTT. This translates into CASSYLDRGQLPQHF.

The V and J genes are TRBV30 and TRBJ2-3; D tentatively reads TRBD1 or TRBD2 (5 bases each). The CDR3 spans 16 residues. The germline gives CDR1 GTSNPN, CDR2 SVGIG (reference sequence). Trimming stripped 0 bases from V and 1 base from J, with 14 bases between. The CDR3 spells CAWSVPRGAGTDTQYF. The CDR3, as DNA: TGTGCCTGGAGTGTACCCAGAGGGGCAGGCACAGATACGCAGTATTTT.

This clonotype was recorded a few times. CDR3 in amino acids: CASSRLRRGKGEQFF. In nucleotides, the CDR3 is TGTGCCAGCAGTCGCCTCAGGAGGGGCAAGGGGGAGCAGTTCTTC. This chain links TRBV6-5 with TRBJ2-1; maybe TRBD2 (6 bases). From germline, CDR1 is MNHEY and CDR2 SVGAGI. The CDR3 length is 15 residues. V was clipped by 5 bases and J by 10 bases, with 21 bases between them.

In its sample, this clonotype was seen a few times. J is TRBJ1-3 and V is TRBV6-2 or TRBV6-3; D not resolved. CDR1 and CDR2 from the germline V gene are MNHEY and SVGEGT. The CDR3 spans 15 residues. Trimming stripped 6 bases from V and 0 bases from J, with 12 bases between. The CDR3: CASSETRPSGNTIYF. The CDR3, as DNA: TGTGCCAGCAGCGAGACCCGCCCCTCTGGAAACACCATATATTTT.

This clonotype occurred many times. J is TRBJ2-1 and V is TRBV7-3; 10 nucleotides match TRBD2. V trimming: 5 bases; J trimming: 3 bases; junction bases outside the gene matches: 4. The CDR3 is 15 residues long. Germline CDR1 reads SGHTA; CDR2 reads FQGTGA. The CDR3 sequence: CASSLSGGVYNEQFF. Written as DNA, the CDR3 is TGTGCCAGCAGCCTGAGCGGGGGGGTCTACAATGAGCAGTTCTTC.

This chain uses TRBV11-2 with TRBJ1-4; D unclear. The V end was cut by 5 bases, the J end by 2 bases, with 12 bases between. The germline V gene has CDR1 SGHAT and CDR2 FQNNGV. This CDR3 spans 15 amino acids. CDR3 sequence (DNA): TGTGCCAGCAGCCTCGTGGGGTGGACTAATGAAAAACTGTTTTTT. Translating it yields CASSLVGWTNEKLFF.

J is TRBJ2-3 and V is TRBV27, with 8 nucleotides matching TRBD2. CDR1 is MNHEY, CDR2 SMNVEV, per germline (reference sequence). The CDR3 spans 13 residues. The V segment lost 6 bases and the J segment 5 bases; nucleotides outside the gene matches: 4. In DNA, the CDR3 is TGTGCCAGCAGCGGGGGGGCAGGAGATACGCAGTATTTT. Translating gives CASSGGAGDTQYF.

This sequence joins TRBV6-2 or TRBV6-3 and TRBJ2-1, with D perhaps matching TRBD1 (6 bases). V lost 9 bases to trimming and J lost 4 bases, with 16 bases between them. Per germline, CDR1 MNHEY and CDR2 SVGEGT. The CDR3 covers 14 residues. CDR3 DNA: TGTGCCAGTACTGCGGACAGAAATTACAATGAGCAGTTCTTC. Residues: CASTADRNYNEQFF.

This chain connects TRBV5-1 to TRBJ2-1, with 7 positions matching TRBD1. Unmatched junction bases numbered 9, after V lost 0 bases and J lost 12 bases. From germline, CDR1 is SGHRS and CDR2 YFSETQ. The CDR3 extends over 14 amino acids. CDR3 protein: CASSLGPDREGQFF. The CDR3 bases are TGCGCCAGCAGCTTGGGGCCTGACAGGGAAGGGCAGTTCTTC.

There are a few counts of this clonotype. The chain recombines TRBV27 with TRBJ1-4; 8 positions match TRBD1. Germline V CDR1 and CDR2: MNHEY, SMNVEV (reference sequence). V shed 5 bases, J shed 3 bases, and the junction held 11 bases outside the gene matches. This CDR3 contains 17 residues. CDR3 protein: CASSIRTGIGSNEKLFF. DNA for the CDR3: TGTGCCAGCAGTATCAGGACAGGGATCGGGTCTAATGAAAAACTGTTTTTT.

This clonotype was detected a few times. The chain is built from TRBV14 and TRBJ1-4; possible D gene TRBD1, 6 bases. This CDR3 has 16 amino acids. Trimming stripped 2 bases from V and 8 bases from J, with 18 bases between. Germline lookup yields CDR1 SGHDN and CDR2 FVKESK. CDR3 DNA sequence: TGTGCCAGCAGCCAACAATTCCACAGGGTTGAGGAAAAACTGTTTTTT. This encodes CASSQQFHRVEEKLFF. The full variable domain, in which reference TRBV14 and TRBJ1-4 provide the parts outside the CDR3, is EAGVTQFPSHSVIEKGQTVTLRCDPISGHDNLYWYRRVMGKEIKFLLHFVKESKQDESGMPNNRFLAERTGGTYSTLKVQPAELEDSGVYFCASSQQFHRVEEKLFFGSGTQLSVL.

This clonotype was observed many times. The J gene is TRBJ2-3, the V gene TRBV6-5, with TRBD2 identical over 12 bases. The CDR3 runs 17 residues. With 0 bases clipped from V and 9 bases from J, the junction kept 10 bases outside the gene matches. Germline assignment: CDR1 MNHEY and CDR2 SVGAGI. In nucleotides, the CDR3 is TGTGCCAGCAGTTACTCGTCATCTAGCGGGGGGGCTGGCACGCAGTATTTT. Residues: CASSYSSSSGGAGTQYF.

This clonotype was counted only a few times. CDR3: CASSPDRASAGELFF. In DNA form, the CDR3 reads TGTGCCAGCAGCCCGGACAGGGCGTCCGCCGGGGAGCTGTTTTTT. V gene TRBV12-3 or TRBV12-4 combines with J gene TRBJ2-2, with 8 bases that match TRBD1. The V gene end was trimmed by 6 bases and the J gene end by 6 bases; junction bases not matched to a gene: 9. The CDR3 contains 15 residues.

The CDR3 here is CASVPEPDGSYTF. As DNA, the CDR3 is TGTGCCTCAGTCCCGGAGCCCGATGGAAGCTACACCTTC. V and J are TRBV10-3 and TRBJ1-2; no clear D gene. V was pared by 11 bases and J by 9 bases, with 22 bases between. Germline V lookup: CDR1 ENHRY, CDR2 SYGVKD. This CDR3 region has 13 residues.

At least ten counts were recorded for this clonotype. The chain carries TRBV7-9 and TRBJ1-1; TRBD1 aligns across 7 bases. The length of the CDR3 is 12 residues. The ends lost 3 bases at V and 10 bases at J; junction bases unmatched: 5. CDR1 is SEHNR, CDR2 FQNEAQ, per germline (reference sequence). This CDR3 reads CASSFTGATAFF. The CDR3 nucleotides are TGTGCCAGCAGCTTTACAGGGGCAACAGCTTTCTTT.

CDR3 sequence (DNA): TGTGCCAGCAGCCGCCTCGGGTCTGGGGCCAACGTCCTGACTTTC. It yields the protein CASSRLGSGANVLTF. The gene calls are TRBV7-8 and TRBJ2-6; the D is unclear. The germline V gene has CDR1 SGHVS and CDR2 FQNEAQ. This CDR3 contains 15 residues. The V end lost 5 bases, the J end lost 1 base, and 9 bases lay between the germline ends.

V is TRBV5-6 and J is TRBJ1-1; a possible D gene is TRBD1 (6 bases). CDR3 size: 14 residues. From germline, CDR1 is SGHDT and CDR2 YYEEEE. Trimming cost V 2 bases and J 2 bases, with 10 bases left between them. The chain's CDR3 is CASSFPGDNTEAFF. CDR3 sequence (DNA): TGTGCCAGCAGCTTTCCAGGGGACAACACTGAAGCTTTCTTT.

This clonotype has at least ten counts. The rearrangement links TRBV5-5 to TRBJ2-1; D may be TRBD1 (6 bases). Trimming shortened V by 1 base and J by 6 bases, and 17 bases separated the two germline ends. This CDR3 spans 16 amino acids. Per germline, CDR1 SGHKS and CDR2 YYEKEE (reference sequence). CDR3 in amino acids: CASSLPTFDRINEQFF. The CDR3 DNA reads TGTGCCAGCAGCTTGCCTACTTTCGACAGGATCAATGAGCAGTTCTTC.

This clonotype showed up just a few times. CDR3 DNA: TGTGCCTGGAGTGTGTCGACTGGGGCCAACGTCCTGACTTTC. Translating gives CAWSVSTGANVLTF. V and J are TRBV30 and TRBJ2-6; D gene uncertain. Germline-derived CDR1 and CDR2 are GTSNPN and SVGIG (reference sequence). V lost 0 bases and J 2 bases, leaving 5 bases between the germline ends. The CDR3 covers 14 residues.

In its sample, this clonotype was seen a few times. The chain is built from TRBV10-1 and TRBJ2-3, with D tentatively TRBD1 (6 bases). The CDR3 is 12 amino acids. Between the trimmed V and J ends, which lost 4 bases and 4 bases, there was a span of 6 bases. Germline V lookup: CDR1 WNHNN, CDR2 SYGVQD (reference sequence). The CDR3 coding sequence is TGCGCCAGCAGTGCAGGGGCAGATACGCAGTATTTT. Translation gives CASSAGADTQYF.

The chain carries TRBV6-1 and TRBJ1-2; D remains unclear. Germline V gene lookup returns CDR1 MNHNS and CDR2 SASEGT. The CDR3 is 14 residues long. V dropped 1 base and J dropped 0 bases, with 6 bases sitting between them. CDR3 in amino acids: CASSEVPANYGYTF. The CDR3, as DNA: TGTGCCAGCAGTGAAGTGCCAGCTAACTATGGCTACACCTTC.

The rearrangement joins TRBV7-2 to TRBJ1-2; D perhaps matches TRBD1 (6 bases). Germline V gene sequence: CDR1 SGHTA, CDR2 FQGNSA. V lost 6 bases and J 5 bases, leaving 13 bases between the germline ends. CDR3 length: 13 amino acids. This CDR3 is CASSTTGVYGYTF. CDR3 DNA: TGTGCCAGCAGTACGACAGGAGTTTATGGCTACACCTTC.

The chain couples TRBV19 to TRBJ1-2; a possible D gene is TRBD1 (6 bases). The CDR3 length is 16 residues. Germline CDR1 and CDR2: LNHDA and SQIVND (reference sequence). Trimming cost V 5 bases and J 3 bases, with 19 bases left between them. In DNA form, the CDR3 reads TGTGCCAGTAGTCTTACAGGGAAGGCGGATCACTATGGCTACACCTTC. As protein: CASSLTGKADHYGYTF.

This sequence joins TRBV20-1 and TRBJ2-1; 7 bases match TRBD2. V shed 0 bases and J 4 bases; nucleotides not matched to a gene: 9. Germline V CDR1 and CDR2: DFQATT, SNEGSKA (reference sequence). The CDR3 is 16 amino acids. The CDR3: CSARDVGPAGYNEQFF. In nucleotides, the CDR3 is TGCAGTGCTAGAGATGTGGGACCAGCGGGGTACAATGAGCAGTTCTTC.

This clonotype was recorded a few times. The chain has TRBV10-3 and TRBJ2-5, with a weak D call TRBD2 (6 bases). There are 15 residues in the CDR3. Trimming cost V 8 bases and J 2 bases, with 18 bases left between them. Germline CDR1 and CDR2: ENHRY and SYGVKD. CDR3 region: CAIGDGTDVQETQYF. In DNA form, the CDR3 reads TGTGCCATCGGGGATGGGACTGACGTACAAGAGACCCAGTACTTC.